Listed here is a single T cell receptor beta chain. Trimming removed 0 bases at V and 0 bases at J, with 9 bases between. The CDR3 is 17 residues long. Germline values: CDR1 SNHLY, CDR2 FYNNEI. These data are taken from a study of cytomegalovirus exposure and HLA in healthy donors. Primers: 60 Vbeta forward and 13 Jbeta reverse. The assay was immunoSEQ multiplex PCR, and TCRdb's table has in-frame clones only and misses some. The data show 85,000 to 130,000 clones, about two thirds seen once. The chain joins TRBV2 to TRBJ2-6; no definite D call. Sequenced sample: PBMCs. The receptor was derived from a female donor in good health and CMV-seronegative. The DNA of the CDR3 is TGTGCCAGCAGTGAAGCGGTGTCGGGCTCTGGGGCCAACGTCCTGACTTTC. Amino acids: CASSEAVSGSGANVLTF.